The rows below give T cell receptor beta chains drawn from one sample of a study of human T cells and chemical hapten exposure. A single record per CDR3 protein comes from TCRdb applying MiXCR to the RACE reads. In the table there are fewer than 150,000 distinct CDR3 sequences, roughly 10% of which are singletons. The sequencing used whole blood, collected in connection with sensitization to the hapten diphenylcyclopropenone (DPC). These receptor sequences come from a woman aged 50 to 60 with alopecia areata. Some clones in this sample may be carry-over from other donors' samples. The CDR3 runs from the conserved cysteine through the conserved F or W. A D gene is named only where the DNA matches it firmly. Clone size is given for some rows only: seen once, a few or many times, or a class if the clone is expanded.

V: TRBV20-1; J: TRBJ2-5; size: many; D: TRBD1; CDR3: CSARDGRTGQGTQYF; DNA: TGCAGTGCTAGAGATGGGCGGACAGGACAGGGGACCCAGTACTTC
V: TRBV12-3/TRBV12-4; J: TRBJ2-3; size: -; D: -; CDR3: CASSFGGEGADTQYF; DNA: TGTGCCAGCAGTTTCGGGGGAGAGGGAGCAGATACGCAGTATTTT
V: TRBV12-3/TRBV12-4; J: TRBJ2-7; size: -; D: -; CDR3: CASSLRQATYEQYF; DNA: TGTGCCAGCAGTTTAAGGCAGGCCACCTACGAGCAGTACTTC
V: TRBV30; J: TRBJ1-5; size: -; D: -; CDR3: CAWSGNTNQPQHF; DNA: TGTGCCTGGAGTGGCAACACAAACCAGCCCCAGCATTTT
V: TRBV15; J: TRBJ2-7; size: many; D: TRBD1; CDR3: CATSRGWDSGYEQYF; DNA: TGTGCCACCAGCAGGGGTTGGGACAGCGGCTACGAGCAGTACTTC
V: TRBV12-3/TRBV12-4; J: TRBJ2-2; size: many; D: TRBD2; CDR3: CASSMTSGLNTGELFF; DNA: TGTGCCAGCAGTATGACTAGCGGGTTGAACACCGGGGAGCTGTTTTTT
V: TRBV6-2/TRBV6-3; J: TRBJ2-5; size: few; D: -; CDR3: CASSPGPRGTQYF; DNA: TGTGCCAGCAGTCCGGGCCCGCGTGGGACCCAGTACTTC
V: TRBV10-3; J: TRBJ2-6; size: few; D: -; CDR3: CAISPGLISGANVLTF; DNA: TGTGCCATCAGTCCAGGACTGATCTCTGGGGCCAACGTCCTGACTTTC
V: TRBV29-1; J: TRBJ1-2; size: -; D: -; CDR3: CSVERQGKGGYTF; DNA: TGCAGCGTTGAAAGGCAGGGGAAAGGCGGCTACACCTTC
V: TRBV5-4; J: TRBJ2-5; size: -; D: TRBD2; CDR3: CASSTPSSGRPQETQYF; DNA: TGTGCCAGCAGCACTCCGTCTAGCGGGAGGCCCCAAGAGACCCAGTACTTC
V: TRBV18; J: TRBJ2-2; size: -; D: TRBD1; CDR3: CASSPRTGGNTGELFF; DNA: TGTGCCAGCTCACCCCGGACAGGGGGGAACACCGGGGAGCTGTTTTTT
V: TRBV28; J: TRBJ2-4; size: -; D: TRBD1; CDR3: CASRLGDRAGKNIQYF; DNA: TGTGCCAGCAGGCTGGGCGACAGGGCTGGCAAAAACATTCAGTACTTC
V: TRBV21-1; J: TRBJ2-3; size: -; D: -; CDR3: CATDRDRGLDTQYF; DNA: TGTGCCACAGACCGGGACAGGGGATTAGATACGCAGTATTTT
V: TRBV28; J: TRBJ1-1; size: many; D: -; CDR3: CAGKGQGRSEAFF; DNA: TGTGCCGGAAAGGGCCAGGGGAGGAGTGAAGCTTTCTTT
V: TRBV27; J: TRBJ1-5; size: -; D: -; CDR3: CASNRRGYSNQPQHF; DNA: TGTGCCAGCAACAGGCGGGGTTATAGCAATCAGCCCCAGCATTTT
V: TRBV9; J: TRBJ2-5; size: -; D: -; CDR3: CASSPSPSETQYF; DNA: TGTGCCAGCAGCCCCTCACCCTCAGAGACCCAGTACTTC
V: TRBV12-3/TRBV12-4; J: TRBJ2-7; size: -; D: TRBD2; CDR3: CASSWASGASYEQYF; DNA: TGTGCCAGCAGTTGGGCTAGCGGGGCCTCCTACGAGCAGTACTTC
V: TRBV7-9; J: TRBJ1-1; size: -; D: -; CDR3: CASSPPAVNTEAFF; DNA: TGTGCCAGCAGCCCCCCGGCAGTGAACACTGAAGCTTTCTTT
V: TRBV14; J: TRBJ2-7; size: few; D: -; CDR3: CASSQDLGGLQYF; DNA: TGTGCCAGCAGCCAAGATCTAGGGGGTTTGCAGTACTTC
V: TRBV5-6; J: TRBJ2-5; size: -; D: TRBD2; CDR3: CASSLESLAGTRGTQYF; DNA: TGTGCCAGCAGCTTGGAGTCTCTAGCGGGGACCAGGGGGACCCAGTACTTC
V: TRBV29-1; J: TRBJ2-7; size: -; D: TRBD1; CDR3: CSAVTGGEQYF; DNA: TGCAGCGCGGTCACAGGGGGGGAGCAGTACTTC
V: TRBV20-1; J: TRBJ2-7; size: few; D: -; CDR3: CSATPSGSYEQYF; DNA: TGCAGTGCCACACCAAGCGGCTCCTACGAGCAGTACTTC
V: TRBV7-3; J: TRBJ2-3; size: few; D: TRBD2; CDR3: CASSLGPSGGSDTQYF; DNA: TGTGCCAGCAGCTTAGGACCTAGCGGAGGGTCGGATACGCAGTATTTT
V: TRBV7-2; J: TRBJ2-3; size: few; D: -; CDR3: CASSPGAGTDTQYF; DNA: TGTGCCAGCAGTCCGGGGGCAGGCACAGATACGCAGTATTTT
V: TRBV4-1; J: TRBJ2-7; size: few; D: TRBD1; CDR3: CASSQDTGQHYEQYF; DNA: TGCGCCAGCAGCCAAGATACGGGACAGCACTACGAGCAGTACTTC